These 27 T cell receptor beta chains were all obtained from the same sample, sequenced in a study of OX40 agonist ivuxolimab in advanced cancers. Method: immunoSEQ multiplex PCR; TCRdb's copy keeps in-frame clones and lacks some. The sample lists over 85,000 clones, approximately 93% occurring once. The sample here was CD4+ or CD8+ T cells sorted from blood, taken in a trial of the OX40 agonist ivuxolimab. The receptor set was obtained from an adult with an advanced solid tumor such as melanoma, head and neck, liver or kidney cancer.

The V gene is TRBV2, the J gene TRBJ1-5; D is perhaps TRBD1 (5 bases). Germline V gene data show CDR1 as SNHLY and CDR2 as FYNNEI. V was pared by 6 bases and J by 9 bases, with 15 bases between. The CDR3 covers 13 residues. Here the CDR3 reads CASRIEGVGPQHF. The CDR3, as DNA: TGTGCCAGCAGGATCGAAGGGGTGGGGCCCCAGCATTTT.

The chain couples TRBV10-3 to TRBJ2-3, with D uncertain. The CDR3 spans 13 residues. Germline loops: CDR1 ENHRY, CDR2 SYGVKD. Trimming shortened V by 6 bases and J by 6 bases, and 13 bases separated the two germline ends. CDR3 in DNA: TGTGCCATCAGCTCCGGTCTCATCGATACGCAGTATTTT. Protein: CAISSGLIDTQYF.

This clone appeared once. The V gene is TRBV5-1, the J gene TRBJ1-3, with 7 bases fitting TRBD1. J lost 0 bases, V lost 5 bases, and 2 bases had no gene match. CDR1 is SGHRS and CDR2 is YFSETQ in the germline V gene. This CDR3 region has 14 residues. The CDR3 region has the DNA TGCGCCAGCAGAACAGGGGACTCTGGAAACACCATATATTTT. Its translation is CASRTGDSGNTIYF.

This clone has only one observation. The V gene is TRBV19, the J gene TRBJ1-2; D gene uncertain. Germline V gene sequence: CDR1 LNHDA, CDR2 SQIVND (reference sequence). The ends were cut back, 3 bases at V and 3 bases at J, with 11 bases in the middle. This CDR3 region has 14 residues. The CDR3 region has the DNA TGTGCCAGTAGTATCCCGGGTAGGGACTATGGCTACACCTTC. Translating it yields CASSIPGRDYGYTF.

The rearrangement joins TRBV6-5 to TRBJ1-1, with D hard to call. Deletions cut 2 bases from V and 5 bases from J, with 6 bases between. This CDR3 has 12 amino acids. Germline-derived CDR1 and CDR2 are MNHEY and SVGAGI. The CDR3 DNA follows: TGTGCCAGCAGTTACACGAGGACTGAAGCTTTCTTT. As protein: CASSYTRTEAFF.

V usage is TRBV5-1 and J usage is TRBJ1-1; 7 bases are shared with TRBD1. CDR1 SGHRS and CDR2 YFSETQ come from the germline V gene. The V and J ends lost 0 bases and 11 bases, in that order; junction bases with no gene match: 7. This CDR3 has 13 residues. The CDR3 region has the DNA TGCGCCAGCAGCTTGGCGACAGGGCAGACGGCTTTCTTT. This codes for CASSLATGQTAFF.

This clone has just one count. The V call is TRBV27, the J call TRBJ1-5; D uncertain. The V gene's germline CDR1 is MNHEY and CDR2 SMNVEV (reference sequence). The V end lost 4 bases, the J end lost 4 bases, and 20 bases lay between the germline ends. The CDR3 contains 17 residues. The CDR3 loop reads CASSSIWTIGLNQPQHF. CDR3 sequence (DNA): TGTGCCAGCAGTTCCATCTGGACCATAGGCTTGAATCAGCCCCAGCATTTT.

This chain links TRBV27 with TRBJ1-2; D call uncertain. Deletions cut 5 bases from V and 2 bases from J, with 12 bases between. Germline assignment: CDR1 MNHEY and CDR2 SMNVEV (reference sequence). The CDR3 totals 14 residues. The CDR3 here is CASSPSGVNYGYTF. The CDR3 nucleotides are TGTGCCAGCAGTCCTTCCGGGGTGAACTATGGCTACACCTTC.

This chain links TRBV5-1 with TRBJ2-5; D not certain. The CDR3 totals 12 residues. Trimming removed 4 bases at V and 0 bases at J, with 4 bases between. The germline V gene has CDR1 SGHRS and CDR2 YFSETQ. The CDR3 region is CASSTNQETQYF. DNA of the CDR3: TGCGCCAGCAGCACCAACCAAGAGACCCAGTACTTC.

The count of this clone is one. The rearrangement links TRBV19 to TRBJ2-2, with D tentatively TRBD1 (5 bases). With 5 bases removed from V and 1 base from J, the gap between germline ends came to 11 bases. The germline V gene encodes CDR1 LNHDA and CDR2 SQIVND (reference sequence). The CDR3 has 15 residues. The CDR3 here is CASSFDRLNTGELFF. In DNA form, the CDR3 reads TGTGCCAGTAGTTTCGACAGACTGAACACCGGGGAGCTGTTTTTT.

V usage is TRBV5-1 and J usage is TRBJ2-2; 9 positions agree with TRBD1. Germline CDR1 is SGHRS and CDR2 is YFSETQ. This CDR3 comprises 14 residues. With 2 bases clipped from V and 7 bases from J, the junction kept 3 bases outside the gene matches. The CDR3: CASSFGQGIGELFF. The CDR3 DNA follows: TGCGCCAGCAGCTTTGGACAGGGGATCGGGGAGCTGTTTTTT.

The V gene is TRBV28, the J gene TRBJ1-6, with D unclear. Germline CDR1 MDHEN, CDR2 SYDVKM. The CDR3 is 11 amino acids. Trimming pared 6 bases from V and 8 bases from J, leaving 5 bases between. CDR3 coding DNA: TGTGCCAGCAGAACTGATTCACCCCTCCACTTT. This codes for CASRTDSPLHF.

J is TRBJ2-3 and V is TRBV2; D uncertain. Germline CDR1 and CDR2: SNHLY and FYNNEI. The length of the CDR3 is 11 residues. V gave up 6 bases and J gave up 4 bases, with 5 bases separating them. The CDR3 DNA sequence: TGTGCCAGCAGCGTAGCAGATACGCAGTATTTT. Residues: CASSVADTQYF. Variable domain in full (rest from reference TRBV2 and TRBJ2-3): EPEVTQTPSHQVTQMGQEVILRCVPISNHLYFYWYRQILGQKVEFLVSFYNNEISEKSEIFDDQFSVERPDGSNFTLKIRSTKLEDSAMYFCASSVADTQYFGPGTRLTVL.

CDR3 in amino acids: CSVAGGATDTQYF. As DNA, the CDR3 is TGCAGCGTTGCGGGGGGAGCCACAGATACGCAGTATTTT. This chain joins TRBV29-1 and TRBJ2-3; 7 positions match TRBD2. This CDR3 region has 13 residues. J was trimmed by 2 bases and V by 4 bases; bases with no gene match: 3. Looked up from germline, CDR1 is SQVTM and CDR2 is ANQGSEA.

The sample holds one count of this clone. The chain links TRBV25-1 to TRBJ2-3, with TRBD2 identical over 8 bases. Per germline, CDR1 MGHDK and CDR2 SYGVNS. V lost 8 bases to trimming and J lost 1 base; unmatched junction nucleotides: 8. The CDR3 runs to 15 residues. CDR3 protein: CASQNSGRGTDTQYF. CDR3 coding DNA: TGTGCCAGCCAAAACAGCGGGAGAGGCACAGATACGCAGTATTTT.

As to this clone: A junction boundary mismatches the germline segment, possibly from a read error. The chain employs TRBV4-2 and TRBJ2-7; TRBD1 matches at 12 bases. The germline V gene encodes CDR1 LGHNA and CDR2 YNFKEQ. This CDR3 comprises 15 residues. The CDR3 DNA is TGTGCCAGCAGCAAAGACGGGACAGGGGGCTTCGAGCAGTACTTC. Residues: CASSKDGTGGFEQYF.

J is TRBJ2-2 and V is TRBV5-5; 8 bases match TRBD1. Germline V gene data show CDR1 as SGHKS and CDR2 as YYEKEE (reference sequence). The CDR3 contains 16 residues. With 2 bases clipped from V and 5 bases from J, the junction kept 8 bases outside the gene matches. The chain's CDR3 is CASSFPGGVLTGELFF. CDR3 coding DNA: TGTGCCAGCAGCTTCCCAGGGGGCGTATTAACCGGGGAGCTGTTTTTT.

The CDR3 spells CASSVGTVRSRLFQPQHF. The CDR3 nucleotides are TGTGCCAGTAGTGTGGGGACAGTCCGTTCCCGTTTATTTCAGCCCCAGCATTTT. V gene TRBV19 combines with J gene TRBJ1-5; the match to TRBD1 covers 7 bases. V gave up 5 bases and J gave up 6 bases; unmatched junction bases: 19. The length of the CDR3 is 18 residues. The germline gives CDR1 LNHDA, CDR2 SQIVND (reference sequence).

The CDR3 loop is CASSLRPTGYHSPLHF. CDR3 bases: TGTGCCAGCAGCCTTAGGCCGACAGGGTATCATTCACCCCTCCACTTT. The rearrangement uses TRBV11-2 and TRBJ1-6; TRBD1 agrees at 7 bases. Losses at the gene ends were 5 bases for V and 8 bases for J; bases not matched to a gene: 12. Germline CDR1 and CDR2: SGHAT and FQNNGV. The CDR3 consists of 16 residues.

The chain is built from TRBV25-1 and TRBJ2-5, with a weak D call TRBD1 (6 bases). Trimming left V 4 bases short and J 5 bases short, with 17 bases between. The CDR3 runs to 15 residues. From germline, CDR1 is MGHDK and CDR2 SYGVNS. CDR3 DNA: TGTGCCAGCAGTGGGGGGCTGCGCTATCGGGAGACCCAGTACTTC. Translation: CASSGGLRYRETQYF.

The chain employs TRBV7-2 and TRBJ1-5; no reliable D call. Deletions cut 3 bases from V and 9 bases from J, with 15 bases between. The CDR3 totals 14 residues. Germline lookup yields CDR1 SGHTA and CDR2 FQGNSA. In DNA form, the CDR3 reads TGTGCCAGCAGCTTCGACCCGGGTCATAGGCCCCAGCATTTT. It specifies CASSFDPGHRPQHF.

The V gene is TRBV18, the J gene TRBJ2-3; TRBD1 is a possible D gene (5 bases). Germline V gene sequence: CDR1 KGHSH, CDR2 LQKENI. V dropped 6 bases and J dropped 6 bases, with 13 bases sitting between them. This CDR3 is 13 amino acids long. CDR3 loop: CASSPGYRDTQYF. The CDR3 DNA follows: TGTGCCAGCTCGCCAGGGTACCGCGATACGCAGTATTTT.

The rearrangement joins TRBV18 to TRBJ2-3; a possible D gene is TRBD2 (5 bases). Trimming removed 0 bases from V and 5 bases from J, with 9 bases in between. Per the germline V gene, CDR1 is KGHSH and CDR2 is LQKENI. The CDR3 sequence is 14 residues long. The DNA for the CDR3 is TGTGCCAGCTCACCACCAGGGAGTAGAGATACGCAGTATTTT. Its translation: CASSPPGSRDTQYF.

CDR3 in DNA: TGTGCCAGCAGCCTAATACAGGGGGAACAGCCCCAGCATTTT. Its protein product is CASSLIQGEQPQHF. The rearrangement uses TRBV27 and TRBJ1-5, with 8 bases that match TRBD1. Unmatched junction bases numbered 8, after V lost 6 bases and J lost 7 bases. The CDR3 sequence is 14 residues long. CDR1 is MNHEY and CDR2 is SMNVEV in the germline V gene (reference sequence).

The sample holds one count of this clone. The identical CDR3 is also encoded by other nucleotide sequences in the sample. The rearrangement joins TRBV9 to TRBJ2-3; D is undetermined. V dropped 1 base and J dropped 0 bases, with 9 bases sitting between them. The CDR3 extends over 15 amino acids. CDR1 SGDLS and CDR2 YYNGEE come from the germline V gene. The CDR3 coding sequence is TGTGCCAGCAGCGTAACCGCGCGTAGCACAGATACGCAGTATTTT. Its protein product is CASSVTARSTDTQYF.

The chain joins TRBV7-2 to TRBJ2-7, with D uncertain. CDR1 and CDR2 from the germline V gene are SGHTA and FQGNSA. Trimming took off 7 bases at V and 0 bases at J, with 1 base between the two ends. The CDR3 covers 10 residues. CDR3 coding DNA: TGTGCCAGCAACTCCTACGAGCAGTACTTC. Its protein is CASNSYEQYF.

The chain recombines TRBV5-5 with TRBJ1-1; 8 nucleotides align to TRBD1. Germline CDR1 reads SGHKS; CDR2 reads YYEKEE (reference sequence). The CDR3 has 14 residues. Trimming took 4 bases from V and 3 from J; bases not matched to a gene: 5. CDR3 sequence (DNA): TGTGCCAGCAGCCGTCGGACAGGGCACACTGAAGCTTTCTTT. Translated: CASSRRTGHTEAFF.